Here is one TCR beta chain with its context. The PCR employed 60 Vbeta primers together with 13 Jbeta primers. Libraries were prepared by immunoSEQ multiplex PCR; TCRdb keeps only in-frame clonotypes and omits some of them. The table has around 190,000 clones, approximately 80% seen once. This sample is part of a study of cytomegalovirus exposure and HLA in healthy donors. The CDR3 runs 17 residues. Trimming shortened V by 0 bases and J by 3 bases, and 17 bases separated the two germline ends. Looked up from germline, CDR1 is MGHRA and CDR2 is YSYEKL. The receptor was derived from a woman aged 30 to 39 in good health and CMV-seronegative. What was sequenced was PBMCs. The V call is TRBV4-1, the J call TRBJ1-1; no firm D call. The CDR3 DNA reads as TGCGCCAGCAGCCAAGACGCCCCCCCGGGGAGACACACTGAAGCTTTCTTT. Translated: CASSQDAPPGRHTEAFF.